This section outlines one TCR beta chain sequence together with its context. Its target is not known. The data stem from a study of CD8+ T cells in alopecia areata. Study-level findings and limits: Scalp samples also yield sequences from resident alphabeta T cells of normal skin. Higher clonality than in normal scalp was seen in lesional scalp, especially alopecia totalis/universalis. Tofacitinib significantly brought down scalp clonality and expanded CD8+ clones among top 100.

Reverse transcription of extracted RNA yielded cDNA, which provided the sequencing template. Produced via immunoSEQ multiplex PCR; TCRdb's table is partial and in-frame only. The sample gives tens of thousands of clones, approximately 70% of which show up once; 23% is in the top ten. The treatment was: oral pan-JAK inhibitor, 5-10 mg twice daily. V lost 7 bases and J 4 bases, leaving 22 bases between the germline ends. CDR3 length: 16 amino acids. Germline CDR1 and CDR2: SGHTA and FQGNSA. This receptor was obtained from a human donor with alopecia areata. The rearrangement uses TRBV7-2 and TRBJ1-1; D may be TRBD1 (5 bases). This material consisted of CD8+ T cells sorted from blood, taken at week 24, from a patient treated with tofacitinib. CDR3 amino acids: CASIPQNRFWSTEAFF. The CDR3 DNA follows: TGTGCCAGCATCCCCCAAAACAGGTTTTGGAGCACTGAAGCTTTCTTT.